The present TCR beta chain was sequenced within a study of cytomegalovirus exposure and HLA in healthy donors listed by TCRdb under 2017. Broadly, across the study: A later analysis indicated that the 120 validation repertoires were generated on the platform also employed for the approximately 670 repertoires of the first cohort. A separate validation cohort of more than 100 different subjects was used in addition to the 666-subject first cohort. The study combined high-throughput TCR immunosequencing, statistical association of individual TCRs with disease status, and machine learning to predict cytomegalovirus infection status. The study aimed to test whether signatures of past pathogen exposure could be identified by cataloging public T cell receptors.

CDR1 is given as SGHTA and CDR2 as FQGNSA, both from the germline V gene. Germline trimming: 7 bases from V, 1 base from J; junction bases outside gene matches: 5. Including cysteine and phenylalanine, the CDR3 has 14 amino acids. Left in the record is the CDR3 DNA by itself, 42 bases read in frame from the first base. Library method: the immunoSEQ multiplex PCR assay. As for the original processing: A statistical classification framework was built for diagnosing cytomegalovirus status from the catalog of TCR beta chain sequences. TCRdb's version of the immuneACCESS table is confined to in-frame rearrangements and falls short of the full clone set. An unresolved V gene accounts for under half of the shortfall where checked; the remainder is of unknown origin. V and J calls and clone size follow that table, whereas D and trimming were derived from the DNA. The sample contains approximately 54,000 clones, 89% of them found a single time. The ten biggest clones cover around 8% of the sample.

The full study reports these points: A total of 164 TCR beta chains were listed by the study as associated with cytomegalovirus. The classifier was reported to diagnose cytomegalovirus status with high specificity and sensitivity in both the original cohort and the validation cohort. Across donors, most TCR sequences were observed very rarely, whereas some public TCRs were present in many individuals. The authors suggested that the approach could potentially be extended to other disease states and immunological phenotypes. In a later analysis, TCRs clustered in the first cohort were found to also tend to co-occur in the 120 or so validation repertoires, with 94% of cluster scores above 0. Three of the identified cytomegalovirus-associated TCR beta chains were confirmed in vitro to be specific for cytomegalovirus antigens. A later analysis had no HLA typing for the validation cohort, so co-occurrence there was scored across all 110 or so repertoires.

The donors were included in the validation cohort of some 120 subjects, a group kept apart from the roughly 730-subject first cohort. Only a few counts were recorded for this clone. Which antigen it targets is not known. Base qualities are not provided; no much larger clone lies one nucleotide away. The receptor was isolated from a young woman in good health and CMV-seropositive. What was sequenced was PBMCs. This chain joins TRBV7-2 to TRBJ2-7, with 9 junctional bases fitting TRBD2. CDR3 region: CASTVAGASYEQYF. The nucleotide sequence reads TGTGCCAGCACAGTAGCGGGGGCTTCCTACGAGCAGTACTTC. Reference TRBV7-2 and TRBJ2-7 genes cover what lies past the CDR3, so the full variable domain is GAGVSQSPSNKVTEKGKDVELRCDPISGHTALYWYRQSLGQGLEFLIYFQGNSAPDKSGLPSDRFSAERTGGSVSTLTIQRTQQEDSAVYLCASTVAGASYEQYFGPGTRLTVT.